These 28 T cell receptor beta chains came from one sample sequenced in a study of response to subunit inactivated influenza vaccine (dated by TCRdb to the late 2010s). The library was produced with RT-PCR. Data came from an Illumina HiSeq 2500. TCRdb trimmed the raw reads at Q25, called clones with MiXCR and kept productive beta chains. Rows are combined by CDR3 protein, so each entry shows the most common genes and DNA. The sample records approximately 530,000 distinct CDR3 sequences, about 7.2% of which are singletons. In total, the top ten clones hold around 13% of the sample. Sequences were derived from PBMCs from blood, sampled roughly 24 months after vaccination. The receptors here all came from a man aged 50 to 69 who received an inactivated influenza vaccine. Donor details come from another sample of the same person, matched by shared clones.

This clonotype was picked up a small number of times. The chain recombines TRBV12-3 or TRBV12-4 with TRBJ2-7, with D perhaps TRBD1 (6 bases). The CDR3 extends over 15 amino acids. V was cut by 2 bases and J by 4 bases, with 15 bases left in between. The CDR3 region is CASSLLSQGKYEQYF. The CDR3 DNA reads TGTGCCAGCAGTTTATTATCCCAGGGGAAGTACGAGCAGTACTTC.

The rearrangement uses TRBV5-1 and TRBJ2-1; no clear D gene. V was pared by 5 bases and J by 10 bases, with 10 bases between. Germline loops: CDR1 SGHRS, CDR2 YFSETQ. The CDR3 extends over 11 amino acids. Here the CDR3 reads CASRRSNEQFF. The CDR3 region has the DNA TGCGCCAGCAGGCGTAGCAACGAGCAGTTCTTC.

There are many counts of this clonotype. This sequence joins TRBV27 and TRBJ2-2; no reliable D call. Germline CDR1 and CDR2: MNHEY and SMNVEV (reference sequence). V lost 5 bases to trimming and J lost 2 bases, with 12 bases between them. CDR3 length equals 15 residues. The CDR3 reads CASSTWAYNTGELFF. The DNA for the CDR3 is TGTGCCAGCAGTACCTGGGCCTACAACACCGGGGAGCTGTTTTTT.

This chain uses TRBV20-1 with TRBJ2-7; D is ambiguous. The CDR3 is made up of 15 amino acids. Germline V gene sequence: CDR1 DFQATT, CDR2 SNEGSKA (reference sequence). V dropped 0 bases and J dropped 0 bases, with 12 bases sitting between them. The CDR3 is CSARDGQTASYEQYF. The CDR3 nucleotides are TGCAGTGCTAGAGATGGCCAGACGGCCTCCTACGAGCAGTACTTC.

This clonotype was observed a single time. J is TRBJ2-1 and V is TRBV7-9, with 8 bases lining up with TRBD2. Looked up from germline, CDR1 is SEHNR and CDR2 is FQNEAQ (reference sequence). The CDR3 has 16 amino acids. Trimming removed 5 bases from V and 3 bases from J; junction bases left unmatched: 9. The CDR3 DNA follows: TGTGCCAGCAGCCGAGATAGCGGGAAGAACTACAATGAGCAGTTCTTC. Translation: CASSRDSGKNYNEQFF.

This clonotype turned up a few times. The chain joins TRBV6-1 to TRBJ1-2; tentative D call: TRBD1 (5 bases). CDR1 is MNHNS and CDR2 is SASEGT in the germline V gene. Trimming removed 8 bases from V and 4 bases from J, with 17 bases in between. The CDR3 is 14 residues long. CDR3 in amino acids: CASLPGGVVYGYTF. The CDR3 nucleotides are TGTGCCAGCTTACCGGGGGGAGTAGTCTATGGCTACACCTTC.

This clonotype was counted only a few times. The chain combines TRBV5-1 with TRBJ1-1; tentative D call: TRBD1 (5 bases). V lost 0 bases and J 1 base, leaving 22 bases between the germline ends. Per germline, CDR1 SGHRS and CDR2 YFSETQ. The CDR3 contains 19 residues. The DNA of the CDR3 is TGCGCCAGCAGCTTGGCCGTGAGGGGCACTACCGGGACGAACACTGAAGCTTTCTTT. Residues: CASSLAVRGTTGTNTEAFF.

This chain joins TRBV14 and TRBJ2-2, with TRBD2 matching 9 bases. Germline V CDR1 and CDR2: SGHDN, FVKESK. CDR3 length equals 17 residues. V shed 3 bases and J 4 bases; nucleotides not matched to a gene: 9. The CDR3 DNA follows: TGTGCCAGCAGCCAGCCGCTAGCGGGAAGACCCACCGGGGAGCTGTTTTTT. Its translation: CASSQPLAGRPTGELFF.

V usage is TRBV5-1 and J usage is TRBJ2-7; no clear D. The ends were cut back, 1 base at V and 7 bases at J, with 27 bases in the middle. The V gene's germline CDR1 is SGHRS and CDR2 YFSETQ. There are 18 residues in the CDR3. CDR3 amino acids: CASSLSSGTLTRSEEQYF. Written as DNA, the CDR3 is TGCGCCAGCAGCTTGTCGAGTGGCACCTTAACCCGGTCTGAGGAGCAGTACTTC.

The chain joins TRBV7-2 to TRBJ2-3; TRBD2 matches 10 bases. V lost 6 bases, J lost 8 bases, and 11 bases stayed unmatched. In germline, CDR1 is SGHTA, CDR2 FQGNSA. The CDR3 has 15 amino acids. The CDR3 DNA follows: TGTGCCAGCAGTTCCAGCGGGGGGGCCGAAGGTACGCAGTATTTT. It is translated as CASSSSGGAEGTQYF.

This clonotype was observed a handful of times. The chain links TRBV5-5 to TRBJ2-7; 7 nucleotides align to TRBD1. Germline V gene data show CDR1 as SGHKS and CDR2 as YYEKEE (reference sequence). This CDR3 is built from 16 residues. V was clipped by 3 bases and J by 6 bases; unmatched bases: 15. The CDR3 sequence: CASSSGGQAANVEQYF. CDR3 nucleotides: TGTGCCAGCAGCTCCGGTGGACAGGCAGCAAACGTCGAGCAGTACTTC.

The rearrangement links TRBV5-1 to TRBJ2-2, with TRBD1 identical over 7 bases. The CDR3 runs to 16 residues. J gave up 6 bases and V 3 bases, and 11 bases lay outside the gene matches. CDR1 and CDR2 (germline): SGHRS, YFSETQ. The CDR3 protein is CASSSSDRDGAGELFF. CDR3 bases: TGCGCCAGCAGCTCATCTGACAGGGACGGCGCCGGGGAGCTGTTTTTT.

This clonotype has just a few counts. The V call is TRBV6-2 or TRBV6-3, the J call TRBJ2-7; D call uncertain. Trimming removed 4 bases from V and 4 bases from J, with 8 bases in between. This CDR3 comprises 12 residues. The germline CDR1 and CDR2 sequences are MNHEY and SVGEGT. The CDR3 protein is CASSSLLYEQYF. Here the CDR3 DNA reads TGTGCCAGCAGTTCCCTCTTATACGAGCAGTACTTC.

This clonotype was seen repeatedly, ten times or more. The V call is TRBV20-1, the J call TRBJ2-3, with 12 bases fitting TRBD2. The CDR3 contains 17 residues. The germline V gene has CDR1 DFQATT and CDR2 SNEGSKA (reference sequence). Trimming at V came to 3 bases and at J to 2 bases, leaving 9 bases not matched to a gene. The CDR3 is CSASPLAGGGFTDTQYF. CDR3 DNA: TGCAGTGCTAGTCCCCTAGCGGGAGGGGGATTCACAGATACGCAGTATTTT.

The chain has TRBV3-1 and TRBJ2-7, with unresolved D. CDR1 and CDR2 (germline): LGHDT, YNNKEL (reference sequence). Trimming cost V 4 bases and J 0 bases, with 13 bases left between them. This CDR3 comprises 15 residues. CDR3 sequence: CASSLSGVFSYEQYF. The CDR3 DNA is TGTGCCAGCAGCCTTTCGGGCGTATTCTCCTACGAGCAGTACTTC.

This clonotype showed up just a few times. The chain has TRBV20-1 and TRBJ2-7; D assignment may be TRBD1 or TRBD2 (5 bases each). CDR3 length equals 14 residues. Germline CDR1 reads DFQATT; CDR2 reads SNEGSKA (reference sequence). The V end lost 0 bases, the J end lost 7 bases, and 16 bases lay between the germline ends. The DNA for the CDR3 is TGCAGTGCTAGAGATATGGGACCGAATATGGAGCAGTACTTC. Its protein is CSARDMGPNMEQYF.

This clonotype was recorded a few times. J is TRBJ1-1 and V is TRBV29-1; 7 bases map to TRBD1. V shed 7 bases, J shed 4 bases, and the junction held 12 bases outside the gene matches. The CDR3 is 14 residues long. In germline, CDR1 is SQVTM, CDR2 ANQGSEA. CDR3 loop: CSAQIQGSGTEAFF. DNA for the CDR3: TGCAGCGCACAGATACAGGGGTCGGGCACTGAAGCTTTCTTT.

The sample holds a few counts of this clonotype. V is TRBV24-1 and J is TRBJ2-3, with TRBD2 identical over 10 bases. Germline V lookup: CDR1 KGHDR, CDR2 SFDVKD. V lost 7 bases and J lost 0; bases outside the gene matches: 6. The CDR3 loop spans 16 amino acids. CDR3 loop: CATRAGTSASTDTQYF. Here the CDR3 DNA reads TGTGCCACCAGGGCAGGGACTAGCGCCAGCACAGATACGCAGTATTTT.

This clonotype was seen many times. The V call is TRBV12-3 or TRBV12-4, the J call TRBJ1-6; 7 bases are a match to TRBD1. The V segment lost 4 bases and the J segment 7 bases; nucleotides outside the gene matches: 4. The CDR3 covers 14 residues. The CDR3 DNA reads as TGTGCCAGCAGTTACACAGGGGTGAATTCACCCCTCCACTTT. Encoded protein: CASSYTGVNSPLHF.

This clonotype has only a few counts. The rearrangement links TRBV7-9 to TRBJ1-1; tentatively, D is TRBD1 (5 bases). The CDR3 consists of 14 residues. Between the trimmed V and J ends, which lost 5 bases and 1 base, there was a span of 11 bases. The germline V gene encodes CDR1 SEHNR and CDR2 FQNEAQ (reference sequence). The CDR3 sequence: CASSKYGQNTEAFF. For the CDR3, the DNA is TGTGCCAGCAGCAAATATGGACAGAACACTGAAGCTTTCTTT.

Only a few counts were recorded for this clonotype. The chain employs TRBV16 and TRBJ2-1, with D possibly TRBD1 on 5 matching bases. The CDR3 is made up of 14 amino acids. Germline loops: CDR1 KGHSY, CDR2 FQNENV. Between the trimmed V and J ends, which lost 0 bases and 7 bases, there was a span of 10 bases. CDR3 sequence: CASSQSRGGNEQFF. Written as DNA, the CDR3 is TGTGCCAGCAGCCAATCAAGGGGTGGGAATGAGCAGTTCTTC.

This clonotype was counted many times. The rearrangement uses TRBV20-1 and TRBJ2-5; 9 bases are a match to TRBD2. The CDR3 runs to 15 residues. Unmatched junction bases numbered 16, after V lost 4 bases and J lost 10 bases. Germline CDR1 is DFQATT and CDR2 is SNEGSKA (reference sequence). The CDR3 coding sequence is TGCAGTGCTACCTTTCTGATAGCGGGGGTTGGGAGCCAGTACTTC. Protein product: CSATFLIAGVGSQYF.

This clonotype was seen repeatedly, ten times or more. The J gene is TRBJ2-1, the V gene TRBV20-1; maybe TRBD2 (5 bases). Germline V lookup: CDR1 DFQATT, CDR2 SNEGSKA (reference sequence). This CDR3 comprises 14 residues. V was shortened by 5 bases and J by 7 bases, with 18 bases between the two germline ends. The CDR3: CSAGFAGQSNEQFF. The CDR3 nucleotides read TGCAGTGCTGGGTTCGCGGGCCAATCAAATGAGCAGTTCTTC.

This clonotype has just a few counts. The chain has TRBV28 and TRBJ2-1, with D perhaps assigned TRBD1 or TRBD2 (5 bases each). The V end lost 2 bases, the J end lost 6 bases, and 11 bases lay between the germline ends. The CDR3 sequence is 14 residues long. Germline V gene lookup returns CDR1 MDHEN and CDR2 SYDVKM. CDR3: CASSLGGRRNEQFF. Written as DNA, the CDR3 is TGTGCCAGCAGTTTAGGGGGACGGCGCAATGAGCAGTTCTTC.

This clonotype was observed at least ten times. The chain combines TRBV6-1 with TRBJ2-6, with D maybe TRBD2 (5 bases). Between the trimmed V and J ends, which lost 6 bases and 0 bases, there was a span of 12 bases. The germline V gene has CDR1 MNHNS and CDR2 SASEGT. This CDR3 has 16 amino acids. The CDR3 DNA follows: TGTGCCAGCAGCTTGGACGCGGGCTCTGGGGCCAACGTCCTGACTTTC. Protein sequence: CASSLDAGSGANVLTF.

This clonotype was observed a few times. The rearrangement uses TRBV20-1 and TRBJ2-7; 8 bases align to TRBD1. V was pared by 7 bases and J by 2 bases, with 4 bases of the junction left unmatched. This CDR3 region has 12 residues. The germline V gene encodes CDR1 DFQATT and CDR2 SNEGSKA (reference sequence). CDR3 sequence: CSGTGGPYEQYF. CDR3 in DNA: TGCAGTGGTACAGGGGGGCCCTACGAGCAGTACTTC.

This clonotype was seen a handful of times. V usage is TRBV5-1 and J usage is TRBJ2-3; D is unresolved. The V gene's germline CDR1 is SGHRS and CDR2 YFSETQ. V shed 0 bases and J shed 6 bases, with 8 bases lying between them. This CDR3 has 13 amino acids. The CDR3 protein is CASSLATGDTQYF. CDR3 coding DNA: TGCGCCAGCAGCTTGGCCACCGGGGATACGCAGTATTTT.

The genes are TRBV20-1 and TRBJ2-3; 7 positions match TRBD2. V trimming: 3 bases; J trimming: 4 bases; junction bases outside the gene matches: 7. This CDR3 contains 14 residues. Germline V gene lookup returns CDR1 DFQATT and CDR2 SNEGSKA (reference sequence). CDR3 sequence reads: CSASGGRASDTQYF. In DNA form, the CDR3 reads TGCAGTGCTAGTGGTGGGAGGGCCTCAGATACGCAGTATTTT.